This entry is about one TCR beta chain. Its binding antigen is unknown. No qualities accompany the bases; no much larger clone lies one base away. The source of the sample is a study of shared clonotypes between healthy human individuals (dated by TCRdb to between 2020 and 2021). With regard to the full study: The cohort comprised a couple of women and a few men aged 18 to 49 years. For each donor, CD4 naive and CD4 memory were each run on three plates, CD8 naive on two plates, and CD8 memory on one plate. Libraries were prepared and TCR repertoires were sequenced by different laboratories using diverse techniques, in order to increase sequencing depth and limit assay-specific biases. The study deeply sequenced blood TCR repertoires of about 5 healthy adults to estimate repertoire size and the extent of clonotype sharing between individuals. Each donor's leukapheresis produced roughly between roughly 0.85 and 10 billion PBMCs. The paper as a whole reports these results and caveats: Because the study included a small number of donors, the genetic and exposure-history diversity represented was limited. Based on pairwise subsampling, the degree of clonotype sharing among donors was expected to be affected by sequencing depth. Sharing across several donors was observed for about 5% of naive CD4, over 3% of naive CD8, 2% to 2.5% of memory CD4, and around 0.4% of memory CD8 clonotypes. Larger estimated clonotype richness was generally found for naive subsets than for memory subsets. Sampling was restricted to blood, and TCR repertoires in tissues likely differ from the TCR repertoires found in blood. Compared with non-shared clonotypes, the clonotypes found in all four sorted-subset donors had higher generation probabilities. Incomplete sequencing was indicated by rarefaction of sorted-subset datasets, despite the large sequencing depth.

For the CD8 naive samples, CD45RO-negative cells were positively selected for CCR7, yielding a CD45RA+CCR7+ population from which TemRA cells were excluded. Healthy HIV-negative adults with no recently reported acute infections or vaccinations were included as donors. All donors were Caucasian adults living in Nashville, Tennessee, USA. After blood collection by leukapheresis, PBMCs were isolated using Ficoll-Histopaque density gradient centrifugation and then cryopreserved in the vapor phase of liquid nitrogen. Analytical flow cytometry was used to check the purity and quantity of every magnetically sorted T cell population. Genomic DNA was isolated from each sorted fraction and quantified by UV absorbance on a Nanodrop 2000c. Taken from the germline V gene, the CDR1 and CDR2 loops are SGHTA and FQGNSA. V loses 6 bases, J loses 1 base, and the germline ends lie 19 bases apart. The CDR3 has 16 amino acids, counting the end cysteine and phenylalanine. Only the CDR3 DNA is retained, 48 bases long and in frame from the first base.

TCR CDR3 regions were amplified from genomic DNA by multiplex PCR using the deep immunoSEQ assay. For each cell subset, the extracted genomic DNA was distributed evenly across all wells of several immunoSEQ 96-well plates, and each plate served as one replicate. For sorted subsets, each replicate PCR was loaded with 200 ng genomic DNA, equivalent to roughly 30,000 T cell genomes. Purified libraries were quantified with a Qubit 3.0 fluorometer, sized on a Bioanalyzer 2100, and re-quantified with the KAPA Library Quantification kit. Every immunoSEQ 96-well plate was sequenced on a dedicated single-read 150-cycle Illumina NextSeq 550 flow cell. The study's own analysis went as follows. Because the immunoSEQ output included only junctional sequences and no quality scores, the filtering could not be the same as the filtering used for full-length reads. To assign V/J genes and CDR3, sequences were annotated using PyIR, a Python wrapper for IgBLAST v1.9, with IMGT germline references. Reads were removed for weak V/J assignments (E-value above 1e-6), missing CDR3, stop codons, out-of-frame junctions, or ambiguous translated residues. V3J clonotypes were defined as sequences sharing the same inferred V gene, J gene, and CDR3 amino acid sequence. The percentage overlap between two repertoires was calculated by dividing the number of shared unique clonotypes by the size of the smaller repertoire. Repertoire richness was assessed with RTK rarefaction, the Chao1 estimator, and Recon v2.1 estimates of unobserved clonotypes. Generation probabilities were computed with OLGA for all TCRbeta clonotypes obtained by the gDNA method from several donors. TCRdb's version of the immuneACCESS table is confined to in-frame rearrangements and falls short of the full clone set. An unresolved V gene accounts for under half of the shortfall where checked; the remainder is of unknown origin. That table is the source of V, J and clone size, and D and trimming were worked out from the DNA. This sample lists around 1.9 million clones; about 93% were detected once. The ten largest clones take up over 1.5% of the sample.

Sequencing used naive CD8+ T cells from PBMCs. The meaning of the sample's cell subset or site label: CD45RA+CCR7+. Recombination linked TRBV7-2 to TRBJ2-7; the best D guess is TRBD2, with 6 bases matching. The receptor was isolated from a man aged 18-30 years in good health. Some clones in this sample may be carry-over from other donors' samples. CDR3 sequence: CASRAEGGTTSYEQYF. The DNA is TGTGCCAGCAGAGCGGAGGGCGGGACCACATCCTACGAGCAGTACTTC.